These T cell receptor beta chains were read from a single sample in a study of vaccination effects on CD4 cells after COVID-19. Produced via immunoSEQ multiplex PCR; TCRdb's table is partial and in-frame only. Of about 69,000 clones detected, 76% appear once; the ten largest clones hold about 0.91%. Their antigens are not known. Sequenced material: CD4+ T cells from PBMCs cultured with HCoV-OC43 spike peptides, taken after COVID-19 vaccination. These receptors were collected from a human donor who received a COVID-19 vaccine. CDR3s include the opening cysteine and the closing phenylalanine or tryptophan. A D gene is named only where the DNA matches it firmly. Clone size is shown for a subset of rows, as once, few, many or a class of expanded clone.

d_call j_call v_call clone_size cdr3_aa cdr3_nt
TRBD2 TRBJ2-2 TRBV10-2 NA CASSGGRGLVGELFF TGCGCCAGCAGCGGCGGGAGGGGGCTTGTCGGGGAGCTGTTTTTT
TRBD1 TRBJ2-2 TRBV7-9 NA CASSLGQGYTGELFF TGTGCCAGCAGCCTCGGACAGGGATACACCGGGGAGCTGTTTTTT
TRBD1 TRBJ1-1 TRBV4-1 NA CASSQGLTGGADTEAFF TGCGCCAGCAGCCAAGGGCTCACAGGGGGCGCCGACACTGAAGCTTTCTTT
TRBD2 TRBJ2-3 TRBV5-8 few CASPRPPGTSVTDTQYF TGTGCCAGCCCCCGACCGCCTGGGACTAGTGTGACAGATACGCAGTATTTT
NA TRBJ2-5 TRBV25-1 once CASGLGAVETQYF TGTGCCAGCGGACTCGGGGCGGTAGAGACCCAGTACTTC
TRBD1 TRBJ1-3 TRBV7-8 NA CASSPQGGSGNTIYF TGTGCCAGCAGCCCCCAGGGGGGGTCTGGAAACACCATATATTTT
TRBD1 TRBJ2-1 TRBV24-1 NA CATSDRDRVDEQFF TGTGCCACCAGTGACCGGGACAGGGTGGATGAGCAGTTCTTC
NA TRBJ1-2 TRBV15 NA CATSPRGRGIYGYTF TGTGCCACCAGTCCCCGGGGGCGGGGCATCTATGGCTACACCTTC
TRBD1 TRBJ1-5 TRBV27 NA CASSFRDSFIVGNQPQHF TGTGCCAGCAGTTTCAGGGACAGCTTTATCGTCGGCAATCAGCCCCAGCATTTT
NA TRBJ1-2 TRBV2 NA CASTYSTIYGYTF TGTGCCAGCACATACAGCACTATCTATGGCTACACCTTC
TRBD1 TRBJ1-6 TRBV6-1 NA CASSEAQGLSPLHF TGTGCCAGCAGTGAAGCACAGGGGCTTTCACCCCTCCACTTT
TRBD2 TRBJ2-3 TRBV13 NA CASSLDLLAGAPYTQYF TGTGCCAGCAGCTTAGACCTACTAGCGGGGGCGCCGTATACGCAGTATTTT
NA TRBJ1-1 TRBV19 NA CASKQVPYTEAFF TGTGCCAGTAAACAGGTCCCGTACACTGAAGCTTTCTTT
TRBD2 TRBJ2-5 TRBV4-1 NA CASSQATSGEKETQYF TGCGCCAGCAGCCAGGCTACTAGCGGGGAGAAAGAGACCCAGTACTTC
NA TRBJ2-5 TRBV28 NA CAITGSRETQYF TGTGCCATCACAGGGTCCCGGGAGACCCAGTACTTC
TRBD1 TRBJ1-3 TRBV2 NA CASRRQGTDSGNTIYF TGTGCCAGCAGACGACAGGGGACAGACTCTGGAAACACCATATATTTT
NA TRBJ2-2 TRBV4-1 NA CASSQGLGGKGGAAFGELFF TGCGCCAGCAGCCAAGGATTAGGAGGAAAAGGGGGGGCCGCTTTCGGGGAGCTGTTTTTT
NA TRBJ1-1 TRBV15 NA CATTRGQLNTEAFF TGTGCCACCACCCGCGGACAACTGAACACTGAAGCTTTCTTT
NA TRBJ1-6 TRBV5-5 once CASRPTGSQVISPLHF TGTGCCAGCAGACCCACAGGGAGTCAAGTTATTTCACCCCTCCACTTT